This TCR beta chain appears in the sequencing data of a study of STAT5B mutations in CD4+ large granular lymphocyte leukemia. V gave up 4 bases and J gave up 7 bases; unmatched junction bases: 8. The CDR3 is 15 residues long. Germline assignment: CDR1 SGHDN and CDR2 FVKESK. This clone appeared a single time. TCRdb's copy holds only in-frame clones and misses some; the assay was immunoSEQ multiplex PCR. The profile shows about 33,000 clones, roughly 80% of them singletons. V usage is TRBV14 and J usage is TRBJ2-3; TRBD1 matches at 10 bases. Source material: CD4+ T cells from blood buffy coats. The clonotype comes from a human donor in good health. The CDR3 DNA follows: TGTGCCAGCAGCCCGAGACAGGGGGCGTTAAATACGCAGTATTTT. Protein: CASSPRQGALNTQYF.